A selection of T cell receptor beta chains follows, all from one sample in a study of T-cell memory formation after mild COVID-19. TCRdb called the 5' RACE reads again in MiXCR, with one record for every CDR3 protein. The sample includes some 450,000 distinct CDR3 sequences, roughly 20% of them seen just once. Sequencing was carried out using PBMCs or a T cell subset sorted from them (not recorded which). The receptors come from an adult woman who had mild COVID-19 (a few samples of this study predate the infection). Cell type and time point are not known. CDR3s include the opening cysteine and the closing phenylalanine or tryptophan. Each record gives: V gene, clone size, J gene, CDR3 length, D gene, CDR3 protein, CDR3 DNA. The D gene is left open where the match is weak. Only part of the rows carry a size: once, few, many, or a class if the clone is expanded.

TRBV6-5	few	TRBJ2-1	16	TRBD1	CASSYPPGQGHNEQFF	TGTGCCAGCAGTTACCCACCGGGACAGGGGCACAATGAGCAGTTCTTC
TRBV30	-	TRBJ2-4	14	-	CAWRPGNIIGIQYF	TGTGCCTGGAGACCGGGAAATATCATTGGCATTCAGTACTTC
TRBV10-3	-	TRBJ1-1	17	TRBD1	CAIRDLTGVKVSNEAFF	TGTGCCATCAGGGATCTAACAGGGGTGAAGGTTAGCAATGAAGCTTTCTTT
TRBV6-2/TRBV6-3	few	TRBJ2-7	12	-	CASISVTYEQYF	TGTGCCAGCATCTCCGTCACCTACGAGCAGTACTTC
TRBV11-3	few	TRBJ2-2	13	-	CASREMNTGELFF	TGTGCCAGCCGGGAGATGAACACCGGGGAGCTGTTTTTT
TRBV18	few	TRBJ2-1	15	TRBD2	CASSPPSGGVNEQFF	TGTGCCAGCTCACCACCTAGCGGGGGTGTAAATGAGCAGTTCTTC
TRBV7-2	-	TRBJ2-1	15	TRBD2	CASSKTSGSYNEQFF	TGTGCCAGCAGCAAGACTAGCGGGAGCTACAATGAGCAGTTCTTC
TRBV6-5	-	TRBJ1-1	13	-	CASSYQLNTEAFF	TGTGCCAGCAGTTATCAACTGAACACTGAAGCTTTCTTT
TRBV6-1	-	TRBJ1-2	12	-	CASSESWDGYTF	TGTGCCAGCAGTGAAAGTTGGGATGGCTACACCTTC
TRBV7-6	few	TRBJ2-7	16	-	CASSPSMTSLSYEQYF	TGTGCCAGCAGCCCCAGCATGACGTCCCTTTCCTACGAGCAGTACTTC
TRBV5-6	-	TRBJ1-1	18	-	CASAGGGSSLWVNTEAFF	TGTGCCAGCGCAGGAGGAGGTTCGAGTCTTTGGGTGAACACTGAAGCTTTCTTT
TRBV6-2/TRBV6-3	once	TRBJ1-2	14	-	CASSYDSTNYGYTF	TGTGCCAGCAGTTACGACAGCACCAACTATGGCTACACCTTC
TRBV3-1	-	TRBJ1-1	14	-	CASRNPGLNTEAFF	TGTGCCAGCAGAAACCCGGGACTGAACACTGAAGCTTTCTTT
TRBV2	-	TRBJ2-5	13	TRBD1	CASSGQGIETQYF	TGTGCCAGCAGTGGACAGGGGATAGAGACCCAGTACTTC
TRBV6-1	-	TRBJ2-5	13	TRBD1	CASSTGGRETQYF	TGTGCCAGCAGTACAGGGGGCCGCGAGACCCAGTACTTC
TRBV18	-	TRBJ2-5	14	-	CASSPDLDHWTQYF	TGTGCCAGCTCACCAGACCTCGATCACTGGACCCAGTACTTC
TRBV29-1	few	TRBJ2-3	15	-	CSVEGDRWGTDTQYF	TGCAGCGTTGAGGGCGATCGGTGGGGCACAGATACGCAGTATTTT
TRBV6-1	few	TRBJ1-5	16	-	CASSELEAYSNQPQHF	TGTGCCAGCAGTGAATTAGAGGCCTATAGCAATCAGCCCCAGCATTTT
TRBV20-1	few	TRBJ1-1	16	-	CSARDPFVTGYTEAFF	TGCAGTGCTAGAGATCCGTTCGTCACGGGGTACACTGAAGCTTTCTTT
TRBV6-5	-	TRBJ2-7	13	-	CASSYDRAYEQYF	TGTGCCAGCAGTTACGACCGAGCCTACGAGCAGTACTTC
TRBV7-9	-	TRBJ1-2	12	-	CASSGRTAGYTF	TGTGCCAGCAGCGGTCGGACAGCAGGCTACACCTTC
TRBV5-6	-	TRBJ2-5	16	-	CASSLRRTETQETQYF	TGTGCCAGCAGCTTGCGCCGGACAGAGACCCAAGAGACCCAGTACTTC
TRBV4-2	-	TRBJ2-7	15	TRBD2	CASSPIAGDTYEQYF	TGTGCCAGCAGCCCCATCGCGGGGGATACCTACGAGCAGTACTTC
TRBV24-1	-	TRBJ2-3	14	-	CATSDSLASDTQYF	TGTGCCACCAGTGATTCTCTAGCGTCAGATACGCAGTATTTT
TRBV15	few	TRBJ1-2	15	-	CATSRGSASYYGYTF	TGTGCCACCAGCAGAGGGTCAGCATCTTACTATGGCTACACCTTC
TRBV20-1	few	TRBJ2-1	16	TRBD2	CSARDKGLAAIREQFF	TGCAGTGCTAGAGATAAAGGACTAGCGGCCATCCGGGAGCAGTTCTTC